These 13 T cell receptor beta chains came from one sample sequenced in a study of Ad26.COV2.S vaccination and SARS-CoV-2 variants. Using immunoSEQ multiplex PCR, the repertoire was profiled, and TCRdb retains in-frame clones only, with some absent. The sample holds about 350,000 clones, 92% seen once. Here the sequenced sample was peripheral blood, taken after recovery from COVID-19. Receptor source: a human donor who had recovered from COVID-19.

This clone was detected a few times. The same CDR3 also results from other DNA sequences found in this sample. CDR3 coding DNA: TGCGCCAGCAGCTTGGAAGGGACCGGGGAGCTGTTTTTT. Amino acids: CASSLEGTGELFF. V usage is TRBV5-1 and J usage is TRBJ2-2; the D is unclear. CDR3 length equals 13 residues. Germline V gene sequence: CDR1 SGHRS, CDR2 YFSETQ. V was trimmed by 0 bases and J by 5 bases, leaving 5 bases between them.

V gene TRBV11-2 combines with J gene TRBJ1-1; a possible D gene is TRBD1 (6 bases). This CDR3 is 19 amino acids long. Germline values: CDR1 SGHAT, CDR2 FQNNGV. V was pared by 5 bases and J by 2 bases, with 27 bases between. CDR3 bases: TGTGCCAGCAGCCGTATACCCCTTTTCTCAGCGGGGGCTAACACTGAAGCTTTCTTT. Protein product: CASSRIPLFSAGANTEAFF.

The V and J genes are TRBV27 and TRBJ1-2, with D possibly TRBD1 on 6 matching bases. Germline loops: CDR1 MNHEY, CDR2 SMNVEV (reference sequence). V shed 3 bases and J shed 8 bases, with 13 bases lying between them. This CDR3 contains 13 residues. The CDR3 DNA reads as TGTGCCAGCAGTTTTGGGGGGCTTCGGGGCTACACCTTC. This codes for CASSFGGLRGYTF.

The sample holds one count of this clone. This chain connects TRBV3-1 (or the pseudogene TRBV3-2) to TRBJ2-7; the D gene could be TRBD1 or TRBD2 (5 bases each). The CDR3 has 17 amino acids. V lost 3 bases and J lost 0, with 18 bases in between. Per the germline V gene, CDR1 is LGHDT and CDR2 is YNNKEL (reference sequence). CDR3 region: CASSHPRQGDGSYEQYF. The DNA for the CDR3 is TGTGCCAGCAGCCACCCCCGGCAGGGAGACGGCTCCTACGAGCAGTACTTC.

Note on this clone: One base separates it from a far larger clone, so it is likely a read error. Here the CDR3 DNA reads TGTGCCAGCAGCTTAGAGGGAGAGACCCAGTACTTC. Its translation: CASSLEGETQYF. The chain recombines TRBV13 with TRBJ2-5, with D uncertain. The germline V gene encodes CDR1 PRHDT and CDR2 FYEKMQ (reference sequence). This CDR3 region has 12 residues. Trimming removed 1 base from V and 4 bases from J, with 4 bases in between.

The chain combines TRBV6-2 or TRBV6-3 with TRBJ2-2; 11 nucleotides align to TRBD2. CDR3 length: 17 residues. The ends lost 3 bases at V and 2 bases at J; junction bases unmatched: 5. The germline V gene has CDR1 MNHEY and CDR2 SVGEGT. The CDR3 nucleotides are TGTGCCAGCAGTTATACTAGCGGGGGAGATAACACCGGGGAGCTGTTTTTT. Protein sequence: CASSYTSGGDNTGELFF.

For this clone: The identical CDR3 is also encoded by other nucleotide sequences in the sample. The chain recombines TRBV6-5 with TRBJ1-5; no clear D. V was shortened by 0 bases and J by 0 bases, with 3 bases between the two germline ends. Germline V lookup: CDR1 MNHEY, CDR2 SVGAGI. CDR3 length: 14 amino acids. CDR3 amino acids: CASSYSGSNQPQHF. The DNA of the CDR3 is TGTGCCAGCAGTTACTCGGGTAGCAATCAGCCCCAGCATTTT.

The chain couples TRBV27 to TRBJ2-5; a weak D match, TRBD2 (7 bases). The CDR3 spans 13 residues. V lost 10 bases to trimming and J lost 4 bases, with 16 bases between them. Germline CDR1 MNHEY, CDR2 SMNVEV (reference sequence). Here the CDR3 reads CATRPGGPETQYF. The CDR3 DNA reads as TGTGCCACCCGACCGGGGGGCCCAGAGACCCAGTACTTC.

This chain uses TRBV7-2 with TRBJ1-1; 9 nucleotides align to TRBD1. The CDR3 has 15 residues. V gave up 3 bases and J gave up 0 bases; unmatched junction bases: 2. CDR1 SGHTA and CDR2 FQGNSA come from the germline V gene. The CDR3 spells CASSFGTGMNTEAFF. The CDR3 DNA reads TGTGCCAGCAGCTTCGGGACAGGGATGAACACTGAAGCTTTCTTT.

This chain uses TRBV29-1 with TRBJ2-6; D remains unclear. This CDR3 is 14 amino acids long. Trimming left V 4 bases short and J 0 bases short, with 7 bases between. Germline CDR1 SQVTM, CDR2 ANQGSEA. The CDR3 nucleotides are TGCAGCGTTGGGTCCGGCTCTGGGGCCAACGTCCTGACTTTC. Its protein is CSVGSGSGANVLTF.

The chain uses TRBV19 and TRBJ2-7; possibly TRBD1 or TRBD2 for D (5 bases each). The V gene's germline CDR1 is LNHDA and CDR2 SQIVND (reference sequence). With 5 bases removed from V and 5 bases from J, the gap between germline ends came to 19 bases. The CDR3 is 15 amino acids. The CDR3 is CASSLSRGLFDEQYF. Written as DNA, the CDR3 is TGTGCCAGTAGTTTGTCGAGGGGTCTCTTCGACGAGCAGTACTTC.

This sequence joins TRBV9 and TRBJ1-2; D may be TRBD1 (5 bases). The V gene lost 3 bases and the J gene lost 0 bases, with 15 bases spanning the gap. The CDR3 loop spans 16 amino acids. Per the germline V gene, CDR1 is SGDLS and CDR2 is YYNGEE. CDR3: CASSARTGPSNYGYTF. The CDR3, as DNA: TGTGCCAGCAGCGCCCGCACAGGTCCTTCTAACTATGGCTACACCTTC.

The CDR3: CASSQSGGTDTQYF. The CDR3 coding sequence is TGTGCCAGCAGCCAGTCAGGGGGCACAGATACGCAGTATTTT. The chain uses TRBV3-1 (or the pseudogene TRBV3-2) and TRBJ2-3; tentatively, D is TRBD1 (6 bases). The germline gives CDR1 LGHDT, CDR2 YNNKEL (reference sequence). The CDR3 runs 14 residues. V shed 3 bases and J shed 1 base, with 8 bases lying between them.